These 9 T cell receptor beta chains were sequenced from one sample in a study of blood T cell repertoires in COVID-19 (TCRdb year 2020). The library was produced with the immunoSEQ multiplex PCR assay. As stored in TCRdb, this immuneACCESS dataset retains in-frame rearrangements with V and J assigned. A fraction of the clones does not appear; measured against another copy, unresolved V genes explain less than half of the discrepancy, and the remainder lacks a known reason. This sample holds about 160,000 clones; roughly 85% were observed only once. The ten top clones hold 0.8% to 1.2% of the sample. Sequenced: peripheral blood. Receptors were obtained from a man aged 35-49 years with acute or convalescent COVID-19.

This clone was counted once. For the CDR3, the DNA is TGTGCCAGCTCGATCAGGGGGCCAGATACGCAGTATTTT. It translates to CASSIRGPDTQYF. This sequence joins TRBV3-1 (or the pseudogene TRBV3-2) and TRBJ2-3; TRBD1 matches 8 bases. Germline V lookup: CDR1 LGHDT, CDR2 YNNKEL (reference sequence). V lost 8 bases, J lost 4 bases, and 5 bases stayed unmatched. CDR3 length: 13 residues.

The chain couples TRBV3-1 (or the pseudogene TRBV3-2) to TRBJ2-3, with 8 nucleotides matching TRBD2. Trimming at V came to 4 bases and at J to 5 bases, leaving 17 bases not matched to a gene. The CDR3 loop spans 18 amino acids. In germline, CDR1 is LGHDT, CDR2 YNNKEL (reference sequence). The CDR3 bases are TGTGCCAGCAGCCCTGACCGAGGGAGCGGGGGAGGGCGAGATACGCAGTATTTT. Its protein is CASSPDRGSGGGRDTQYF.

In DNA form, the CDR3 reads TGTGCCAGCAGCCCGCGACAGGATCTCTATGGCTACACCTTC. Encoded protein: CASSPRQDLYGYTF. The V gene is TRBV7-2, the J gene TRBJ1-2, with D possibly being TRBD1 (6 bases). CDR1 is SGHTA and CDR2 is FQGNSA in the germline V gene. V gave up 5 bases and J gave up 4 bases, with 14 bases separating them. The CDR3 covers 14 residues.

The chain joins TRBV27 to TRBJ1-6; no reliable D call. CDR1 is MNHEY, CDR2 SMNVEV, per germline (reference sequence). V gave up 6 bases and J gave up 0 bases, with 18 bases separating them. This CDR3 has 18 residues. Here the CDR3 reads CASRLSGPGSSYNSPLHF. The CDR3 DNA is TGTGCCAGCAGGCTATCCGGCCCCGGGAGCTCCTATAATTCACCCCTCCACTTT.

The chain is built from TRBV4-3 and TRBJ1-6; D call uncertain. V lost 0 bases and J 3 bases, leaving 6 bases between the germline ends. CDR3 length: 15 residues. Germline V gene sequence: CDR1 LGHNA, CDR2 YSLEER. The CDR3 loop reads CASSQETSYNSPLHF. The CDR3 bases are TGCGCCAGCAGCCAAGAAACAAGCTATAATTCACCCCTCCACTTT.

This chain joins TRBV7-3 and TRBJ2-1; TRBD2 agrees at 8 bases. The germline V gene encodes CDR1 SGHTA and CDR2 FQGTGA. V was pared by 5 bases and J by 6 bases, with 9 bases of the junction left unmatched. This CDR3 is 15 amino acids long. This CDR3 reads CASSPGGAGRNEQFF. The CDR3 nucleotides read TGTGCCAGCAGCCCCGGGGGGGCGGGGCGCAATGAGCAGTTCTTC.

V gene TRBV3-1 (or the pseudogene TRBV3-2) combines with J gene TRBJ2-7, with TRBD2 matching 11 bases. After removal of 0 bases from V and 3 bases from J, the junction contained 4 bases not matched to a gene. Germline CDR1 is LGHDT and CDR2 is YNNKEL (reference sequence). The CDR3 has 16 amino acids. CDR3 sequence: CASSQDSLAGGYEQYF. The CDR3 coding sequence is TGTGCCAGCAGCCAAGACAGTCTAGCGGGGGGCTACGAGCAGTACTTC.

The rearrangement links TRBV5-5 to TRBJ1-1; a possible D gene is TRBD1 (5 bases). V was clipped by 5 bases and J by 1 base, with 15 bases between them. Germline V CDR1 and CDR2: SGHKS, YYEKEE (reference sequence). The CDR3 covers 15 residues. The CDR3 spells CASSYYLRENTEAFF. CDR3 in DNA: TGTGCCAGCAGTTACTACCTCAGGGAGAACACTGAAGCTTTCTTT.

CDR3 in amino acids: CASSSGQLSTDTQYF. CDR3 DNA sequence: TGTGCCAGCAGCTCAGGACAGCTTAGCACAGATACGCAGTATTTT. V and J are TRBV7-2 and TRBJ2-3; perhaps TRBD1 as D (6 bases). Germline V gene data show CDR1 as SGHTA and CDR2 as FQGNSA. This CDR3 contains 15 residues. V was trimmed by 4 bases and J by 0 bases, leaving 11 bases between them.